These 31 T cell receptor beta chains were all obtained from the same sample, sequenced in a study of blood T cell repertoires in COVID-19. TCRdb's copy holds only in-frame clones and misses some; the assay was immunoSEQ multiplex PCR. The sample records roughly 65,000 clones, around 90% being singletons. Sequenced sample: peripheral blood. These receptors came from a man aged 60 to 69 with acute or convalescent COVID-19.

This sequence joins TRBV6-6 and TRBJ1-4; no clear D gene. The CDR3 totals 16 residues. Germline assignment: CDR1 MNHNY and CDR2 SVGAGI (reference sequence). Trimming removed 4 bases from V and 0 bases from J, with 12 bases in between. CDR3 region: CASSSHTQATNEKLFF. The CDR3 coding sequence is TGTGCCAGCAGTTCCCATACCCAGGCAACTAATGAAAAACTGTTTTTT.

Here the CDR3 DNA reads TGTGCCAGCACCCTCCGTCTTAATCAGCCCCAGCATTTT. Protein product: CASTLRLNQPQHF. V usage is TRBV6-5 and J usage is TRBJ1-5; D uncertain. The CDR3 contains 13 residues. V lost 7 bases, J lost 4 bases, and 11 bases lay in between. Germline values: CDR1 MNHEY, CDR2 SVGAGI.

This chain uses TRBV6-6 with TRBJ1-5; D remains unclear. The CDR3 spans 13 residues. Trimming stripped 7 bases from V and 3 bases from J, with 10 bases between. Germline V lookup: CDR1 MNHNY, CDR2 SVGAGI (reference sequence). In nucleotides, the CDR3 is TGTGCCAGCACCCACCCAGACAATCAGCCCCAGCATTTT. Residues: CASTHPDNQPQHF.

This chain connects TRBV2 to TRBJ1-4, with a possible D match to TRBD1 (5 bases). Trimming stripped 11 bases from V and 6 bases from J, with 10 bases between. Per the germline V gene, CDR1 is SNHLY and CDR2 is FYNNEI. There are 11 residues in the CDR3. CDR3 sequence (DNA): TGTGCCGGTGGACAAGATGAAAAACTGTTTTTT. Translated: CAGGQDEKLFF.

V gene TRBV9 combines with J gene TRBJ1-4; 9 bases are shared with TRBD1. CDR1 is SGDLS, CDR2 YYNGEE, per germline. This CDR3 contains 15 residues. J was trimmed by 7 bases and V by 3 bases; bases with no gene match: 7. The CDR3: CASSATGTGTEKLFF. The CDR3 DNA is TGTGCCAGCAGCGCAACCGGGACAGGGACTGAAAAACTGTTTTTT.

This clone was detected a few times. The chain couples TRBV2 to TRBJ1-2; 8 nucleotides align to TRBD1. The CDR3 spans 12 residues. CDR1 is SNHLY, CDR2 FYNNEI, per germline. Germline trimming cut 6 bases from V and 8 bases from J; bases unmatched to any gene: 5. The CDR3 DNA sequence: TGTGCCAGCAGGGACAGGGTGAAGGGCTACACCTTC. Translating gives CASRDRVKGYTF.

The chain employs TRBV5-1 and TRBJ1-1; 9 positions agree with TRBD1. The CDR3 is 20 residues long. Looked up from germline, CDR1 is SGHRS and CDR2 is YFSETQ. Germline trimming cut 1 base from V and 3 bases from J; bases unmatched to any gene: 19. The CDR3 is CASSLKIGTGKVGWDTEAFF. The CDR3 DNA reads TGCGCCAGCAGCTTGAAAATCGGGACAGGGAAGGTGGGCTGGGACACTGAAGCTTTCTTT.

The V call is TRBV19, the J call TRBJ1-2; D is uncertain. Trimming cost V 3 bases and J 4 bases, with 12 bases left between them. Germline lookup yields CDR1 LNHDA and CDR2 SQIVND (reference sequence). This CDR3 comprises 14 residues. The CDR3: CASSISTGIYGYTF. CDR3 nucleotide sequence: TGTGCCAGTAGTATTTCGACCGGGATCTATGGCTACACCTTC.

The chain is built from TRBV6-6 and TRBJ1-6; no firm D call. Trimming shortened V by 2 bases and J by 6 bases, and 8 bases separated the two germline ends. Germline assignment: CDR1 MNHNY and CDR2 SVGAGI (reference sequence). The CDR3 extends over 14 amino acids. CDR3 sequence reads: CASSYGQSNSPLHF. In DNA form, the CDR3 reads TGTGCCAGCAGTTACGGGCAGTCTAATTCACCCCTCCACTTT.

This clone has more than one count but fewer than ten. V usage is TRBV6-5 and J usage is TRBJ1-1; TRBD1 is a possible D gene (6 bases). This CDR3 has 15 residues. The germline gives CDR1 MNHEY, CDR2 SVGAGI. V was trimmed by 5 bases and J by 4 bases, leaving 17 bases between them. The CDR3 spells CASSSHDRSRTEAFF. The CDR3 DNA is TGTGCCAGCAGTAGCCACGACAGGTCTCGCACTGAAGCTTTCTTT.

This chain uses TRBV4-1 with TRBJ2-1; D unclear. CDR3 length equals 16 residues. V was shortened by 1 base and J by 1 base, with 11 bases between the two germline ends. Germline-derived CDR1 and CDR2 are MGHRA and YSYEKL. The CDR3 here is CASSQVDMLSYNEQFF. CDR3 coding DNA: TGCGCCAGCAGCCAAGTCGACATGCTATCCTACAATGAGCAGTTCTTC.

CDR3 in amino acids: CASSLSRRLAGGNRLQETQYF. CDR3 in DNA: TGTGCCAGCAGCTTAAGCAGGCGTCTAGCGGGGGGCAATAGACTCCAAGAGACCCAGTACTTC. This chain links TRBV7-8 with TRBJ2-5, with 11 nucleotides matching TRBD2. The CDR3 runs to 21 residues. Germline V gene lookup returns CDR1 SGHVS and CDR2 FQNEAQ. Trimming cost V 2 bases and J 1 base; bases outside gene matches: 18. Looking up the rest from reference TRBV7-8 and TRBJ2-5 gives the full variable domain: GAGVSQSPRYKVAKRGQDVALRCDPISGHVSLFWYQQALGQGPEFLTYFQNEAQLDKSGLPSDRFFAERPEGSVSTLKIQRTQQEDSAVYLCASSLSRRLAGGNRLQETQYFGPGTRLLVL.

V usage is TRBV2 and J usage is TRBJ2-7, with D perhaps TRBD2 (5 bases). Germline V gives CDR1 SNHLY, CDR2 FYNNEI. V was clipped by 1 base and J by 2 bases, with 12 bases between them. This CDR3 is built from 15 residues. The CDR3 DNA reads TGTGCCAGCAGTGAAGACGGACTCACCACCTACGAGCAGTACTTC. Residues: CASSEDGLTTYEQYF.

The DNA of the CDR3 is TGTGCCAGCAGCCCGCGTGTTAGTTCTGAGGACACGAATGAGCAGTTCTTC. Its translation: CASSPRVSSEDTNEQFF. The chain uses TRBV7-3 and TRBJ2-1; TRBD1 might be the D (5 bases). V was shortened by 5 bases and J by 7 bases, with 24 bases between the two germline ends. This CDR3 region has 17 residues. Germline V gene data show CDR1 as SGHTA and CDR2 as FQGTGA.

The rearrangement uses TRBV3-1 (or the pseudogene TRBV3-2) and TRBJ1-1, with D tentatively TRBD1 (6 bases). CDR1 LGHDT and CDR2 YNNKEL come from the germline V gene (reference sequence). This CDR3 region has 13 residues. The germline V and J ends were trimmed by 4 bases and 9 bases, with 15 bases remaining between them. CDR3 loop: CASSLSKRDKAFF. In DNA, the CDR3 is TGTGCCAGCAGCCTCTCGAAGAGGGACAAAGCTTTCTTT.

This clone was recorded only once. This sequence joins TRBV2 and TRBJ2-7; D gene ambiguous. The CDR3 has 12 amino acids. CDR1 and CDR2 (germline): SNHLY, FYNNEI. Trimming left V 4 bases short and J 9 bases short, with 13 bases between. In DNA, the CDR3 is TGTGCCAGCAGTGCACACCCCCAACGGCAGTACTTC. It encodes CASSAHPQRQYF. Full variable domain (remainder filled in from reference TRBV2 and TRBJ2-7): EPEVTQTPSHQVTQMGQEVILRCVPISNHLYFYWYRQILGQKVEFLVSFYNNEISEKSEIFDDQFSVERPDGSNFTLKIRSTKLEDSAMYFCASSAHPQRQYFGPGTRLTVT.

This clone was seen a single time. The V call is TRBV7-2, the J call TRBJ1-3, with a weak D call TRBD1 (6 bases). V was pared by 0 bases and J by 0 bases, with 12 bases between. Germline-derived CDR1 and CDR2 are SGHTA and FQGNSA. The CDR3 is 17 residues long. In DNA form, the CDR3 reads TGTGCCAGCAGCTTAGCACCCGGACAGTTCTCTGGAAACACCATATATTTT. It translates to CASSLAPGQFSGNTIYF.

The gene calls are TRBV4-2 and TRBJ2-3, with D maybe TRBD1 (7 bases). CDR3 size: 15 residues. Deletions cut 3 bases from V and 2 bases from J, with 12 bases between. Per germline, CDR1 LGHNA and CDR2 YNFKEQ. The CDR3 DNA is TGTGCCAGCAGCCAGGAGGGACAGAACACAGATACGCAGTATTTT. Its translation is CASSQEGQNTDTQYF.

About this clone itself: The sample has other DNA sequences that encode this CDR3 too. The rearrangement uses TRBV12-3 or TRBV12-4 and TRBJ1-1; TRBD1 might be the D (5 bases). V lost 2 bases and J 4 bases, leaving 8 bases between the germline ends. CDR3 size: 13 residues. In DNA form, the CDR3 reads TGTGCCAGCAGTTTACGGCAGGGCACTGAAGCTTTCTTT. Translation: CASSLRQGTEAFF.

This clone was counted a single time. The V and J genes are TRBV7-9 and TRBJ1-3, with no clear D. The V gene lost 5 bases and the J gene lost 1 base, with 12 bases spanning the gap. The germline CDR1 and CDR2 sequences are SEHNR and FQNEAQ (reference sequence). This CDR3 is built from 15 residues. The chain's CDR3 is CASSRSPISGNTIYF. CDR3 DNA sequence: TGTGCCAGCAGCCGATCCCCTATTTCTGGAAACACCATATATTTT.

The chain recombines TRBV6-5 with TRBJ1-4; D is undetermined. Trimming left V 8 bases short and J 10 bases short, with 17 bases between. This CDR3 is 13 amino acids long. Germline V lookup: CDR1 MNHEY, CDR2 SVGAGI. The CDR3 sequence is CASGAGGWGKLFF. The CDR3 DNA is TGTGCCAGCGGCGCAGGAGGCTGGGGAAAACTGTTTTTT.

This sequence joins TRBV5-1 and TRBJ2-3; 7 bases are shared with TRBD2. CDR3 size: 14 residues. The junction had 8 bases not matched to a gene; V was cut back by 6 bases and J by 4 bases. CDR1 SGHRS and CDR2 YFSETQ come from the germline V gene. The CDR3 coding sequence is TGCGCCAGCAAAGTCGGGGGGACCTCAGATACGCAGTATTTT. It translates to CASKVGGTSDTQYF.

The V call is TRBV4-1, the J call TRBJ2-2, with a weak D call TRBD2 (6 bases). Per the germline V gene, CDR1 is MGHRA and CDR2 is YSYEKL. The CDR3 length is 15 residues. V lost 7 bases to trimming and J lost 1 base, with 13 bases between them. CDR3 in amino acids: CASNGGGGNTGELFF. CDR3 coding DNA: TGCGCCAGCAACGGGGGAGGAGGGAACACCGGGGAGCTGTTTTTT.

Concerning this clone itself: The sample carries other DNA sequences with the same CDR3. The CDR3 spells CASSPQRGGTGELFF. The CDR3 coding sequence is TGTGCCAGCTCACCCCAGCGGGGTGGAACCGGGGAGCTGTTTTTT. This chain links TRBV18 with TRBJ2-2; 7 nucleotides line up with TRBD2. CDR3 length: 15 residues. Germline V gene data show CDR1 as KGHSH and CDR2 as LQKENI. V shed 3 bases and J 5 bases; nucleotides not matched to a gene: 6.

The chain links TRBV5-6 to TRBJ2-1; 7 nucleotides line up with TRBD1. Losses at the gene ends were 2 bases for V and 2 bases for J; bases not matched to a gene: 4. The CDR3 totals 15 residues. Germline V gene lookup returns CDR1 SGHDT and CDR2 YYEEEE. CDR3 nucleotides: TGTGCCAGCAGCTTCGACAGGGTACCCTACAATGAGCAGTTCTTC. Protein: CASSFDRVPYNEQFF.

This clone was detected a few times. This chain links TRBV29-1 with TRBJ1-2, with D perhaps matching TRBD1 (6 bases). Per the germline V gene, CDR1 is SQVTM and CDR2 is ANQGSEA. The germline V and J ends were trimmed by 7 bases and 6 bases, with 15 bases remaining between them. The CDR3 is 12 residues long. The CDR3 DNA reads as TGCAGCGGATACAGGGATAAGGATGGCTACACCTTC. Translating gives CSGYRDKDGYTF.

The chain employs TRBV6-5 and TRBJ2-1, with D possibly being TRBD2 (5 bases). The V gene's germline CDR1 is MNHEY and CDR2 SVGAGI. There are 14 residues in the CDR3. Trimming removed 0 bases from V and 7 bases from J, with 10 bases in between. The CDR3 spells CASSYSRGKNEQFF. The CDR3 nucleotides read TGTGCCAGCAGTTACTCGAGAGGGAAGAATGAGCAGTTCTTC.

This sequence joins TRBV7-9 and TRBJ2-7; 11 nucleotides line up with TRBD2. The CDR3 is 14 amino acids. The germline gives CDR1 SEHNR, CDR2 FQNEAQ (reference sequence). After removal of 2 bases from V and 5 bases from J, the junction contained 2 bases not matched to a gene. CDR3 protein: CASSLLAGGNEQYF. In DNA form, the CDR3 reads TGTGCCAGCAGCTTACTAGCGGGGGGAAACGAGCAGTACTTC.

In this sample, this clone turned up a few times. The rearrangement uses TRBV19 and TRBJ1-4, with D unclear. CDR3 length: 14 amino acids. V lost 10 bases and J lost 1, with 13 bases in between. Germline loops: CDR1 LNHDA, CDR2 SQIVND (reference sequence). The CDR3 here is CATLPLGTNEKLFF. CDR3 sequence (DNA): TGTGCCACCCTCCCTCTCGGAACTAATGAAAAACTGTTTTTT.

This clone appeared once. The chain links TRBV7-9 to TRBJ1-6; TRBD1 aligns across 7 bases. The junction had 18 bases not matched to a gene; V was cut back by 4 bases and J by 6 bases. There are 19 residues in the CDR3. CDR1 is SEHNR, CDR2 FQNEAQ, per germline (reference sequence). The CDR3 sequence is CASSSLRGSRQGGNSPLHF. In DNA form, the CDR3 reads TGTGCCAGCAGCTCGCTTAGGGGGTCCCGACAGGGAGGTAATTCACCCCTCCACTTT.

V is TRBV19 and J is TRBJ1-1; TRBD1 might be the D (5 bases). Germline V gene sequence: CDR1 LNHDA, CDR2 SQIVND (reference sequence). The CDR3 covers 11 residues. The V end lost 4 bases, the J end lost 10 bases, and 10 bases lay between the germline ends. CDR3 bases: TGTGCCAGTAGTAGCTGGGGCGGAGCTTTCTTT. Amino acids: CASSSWGGAFF. Variable domain in full (rest from reference TRBV19 and TRBJ1-1): DGGITQSPKYLFRKEGQNVTLSCEQNLNHDAMYWYRQDPGQGLRLIYYSQIVNDFQKGDIAEGYSVSREKKESFPLTVTSAQKNPTAFYLCASSSWGGAFFGQGTRLTVV.